This T cell receptor beta chain was documented in a study of T cells in narcolepsy. Details on this clone: The antigen remains unidentified.

The CDR3 totals 12 residues. The ends lost 8 bases at V and 4 bases at J; junction bases unmatched: 7. Germline V CDR1 and CDR2: GTSNPN, SVGIG (reference sequence). Whole-study results and caveats: In some patient and control memory CD4+ samples, autoreactive clones were absent.

Assay used: immunoSEQ multiplex PCR; TCRdb lists only in-frame clones, some missing. Among under 40,000 clones listed, under 85% were seen once. The sample was memory (CD45RA-) CD4+ T cells from blood. The chain employs TRBV30 and TRBJ1-2; 7 bases line up with TRBD1. The clonotype comes from a human donor in good health. The CDR3 bases are TGTGCCGGGGACAGACGTTCCTATGGCTACACCTTC. Translating it yields CAGDRRSYGYTF. Variable domain in full (rest from reference TRBV30 and TRBJ1-2): SQTIHQWPATLVQPVGSPLSLECTVEGTSNPNLYWYRQAAGRGLQLLFYSVGIGQISSEVPQNLSASRPQDRQFILSSKKLLLSDSGFYLCAGDRRSYGYTFGSGTRLTVV.